This T cell receptor (beta chain) was obtained from a study of identical twins. Via MiXCR, TCRdb re-called the 5' RACE reads, giving one row per CDR3 protein. The sample shows approximately 210,000 distinct CDR3 sequences, less than 9.5% of them seen only once. This clonotype was recorded a few times. Sequencing input: memory (CD45RO+) T cells sorted from blood. The receptor was derived from a woman younger than 35 in good health.

The CDR3 sequence: CASSSPSGGAEQFF. CDR3 DNA: TGTGCCAGCAGCTCCCCATCAGGGGGGGCCGAACAGTTCTTC. V is TRBV9 and J is TRBJ2-1, with D tentatively TRBD1 or TRBD2 (7 bases each). The CDR3 covers 14 residues. V lost 4 bases and J 13 bases, leaving 21 bases between the germline ends. Germline CDR1 and CDR2: SGDLS and YYNGEE.